This TCR beta chain was observed in a study of CD8 T cells in ankylosing spondylitis. This clonotype turned up a few times. TCRdb reanalysed the 5' RACE reads using MiXCR and keeps one entry per CDR3 protein. The sample gives under 400,000 distinct CDR3 sequences, roughly 11% of which show up once; more than 7% is in the top ten. The V segment lost 4 bases and the J segment 1 base; nucleotides outside the gene matches: 6. Germline V gene data show CDR1 as SGHRS and CDR2 as YFSETQ. The CDR3 sequence is 15 residues long. The chain links TRBV5-1 to TRBJ2-7; 9 bases align to TRBD1. The sequencing sample was made of blood, either unsorted or a sorted T cell fraction (not recorded which). The TCR was taken from a female donor with ankylosing spondylitis or in good health (not recorded which). The CDR3: CASSTGTGFSYEQYF. CDR3 bases: TGCGCCAGCAGCACTGGGACAGGGTTTTCCTACGAGCAGTACTTC.